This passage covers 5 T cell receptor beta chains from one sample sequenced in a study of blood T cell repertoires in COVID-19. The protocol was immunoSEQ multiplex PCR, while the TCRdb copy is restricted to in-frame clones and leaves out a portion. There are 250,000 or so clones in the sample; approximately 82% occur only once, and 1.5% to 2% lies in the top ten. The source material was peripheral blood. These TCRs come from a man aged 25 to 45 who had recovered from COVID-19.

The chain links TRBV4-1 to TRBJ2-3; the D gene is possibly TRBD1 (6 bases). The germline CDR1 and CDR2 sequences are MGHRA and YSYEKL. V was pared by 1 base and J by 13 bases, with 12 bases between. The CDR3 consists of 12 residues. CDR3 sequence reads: CASSQVGTLKYF. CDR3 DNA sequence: TGCGCCAGCAGCCAAGTAGGGACATTGAAGTATTTT.

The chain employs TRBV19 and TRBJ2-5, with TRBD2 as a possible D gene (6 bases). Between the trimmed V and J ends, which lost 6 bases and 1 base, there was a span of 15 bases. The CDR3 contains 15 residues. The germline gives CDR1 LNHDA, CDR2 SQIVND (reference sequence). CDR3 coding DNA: TGTGCCAGTAGACGGTTGCGGGACGGCCAAGAGACCCAGTACTTC. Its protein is CASRRLRDGQETQYF. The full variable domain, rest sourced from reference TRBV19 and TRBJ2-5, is DGGITQSPKYLFRKEGQNVTLSCEQNLNHDAMYWYRQDPGQGLRLIYYSQIVNDFQKGDIAEGYSVSREKKESFPLTVTSAQKNPTAFYLCASRRLRDGQETQYFGPGTRLLVL.

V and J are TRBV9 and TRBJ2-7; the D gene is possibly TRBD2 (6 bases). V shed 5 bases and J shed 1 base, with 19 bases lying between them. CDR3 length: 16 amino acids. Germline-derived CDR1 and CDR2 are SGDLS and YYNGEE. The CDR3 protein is CASSEGSSVSSYEQYF. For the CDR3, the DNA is TGTGCCAGCAGTGAGGGGTCTAGCGTTTCTTCCTACGAGCAGTACTTC.

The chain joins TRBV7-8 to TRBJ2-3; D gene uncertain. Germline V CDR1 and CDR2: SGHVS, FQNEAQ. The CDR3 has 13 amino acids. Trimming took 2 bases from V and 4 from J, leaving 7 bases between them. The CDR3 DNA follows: TGTGCCAGCAGCTTAAGAGAGGCAGATACGCAGTATTTT. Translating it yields CASSLREADTQYF.

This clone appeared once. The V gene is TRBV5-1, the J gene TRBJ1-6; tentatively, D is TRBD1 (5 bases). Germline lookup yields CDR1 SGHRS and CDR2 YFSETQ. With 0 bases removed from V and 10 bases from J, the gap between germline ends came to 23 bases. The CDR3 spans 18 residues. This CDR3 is CASSLAGRVSSPGSPLHF. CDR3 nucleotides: TGCGCCAGCAGCTTGGCCGGCAGGGTCAGCTCCCCTGGCTCACCCCTCCACTTT.